The 21 T cell receptor beta chains in this list originate from one sample, sequenced in a study of tumor and adjacent non-tumor tissue in lung cancer. The template was RNA from unsorted bulk tissue. Three rounds of nested PCR, following a modified ARM-PCR protocol, produced the TCRbeta library. One entry per CDR3 protein, called by TCRdb with MiXCR from the multiplex PCR reads. The data hold over 100,000 distinct CDR3 sequences, with around 80% observed a single time. Material: lung tumor tissue. These receptors were taken from an older woman with non-small cell lung cancer.

This clonotype appeared a single time. The chain is built from TRBV28 and TRBJ2-5; D may match TRBD1 or TRBD2 (6 bases each). From germline, CDR1 is MDHEN and CDR2 SYDVKM. The V and J ends lost 6 bases and 5 bases respectively, with 13 bases between them. The CDR3 contains 13 residues. The CDR3 reads CASRGGGIETQYF. The CDR3 nucleotides read TGTGCCAGCAGGGGGGGCGGGATCGAGACCCAGTACTTC.

This clonotype was counted at least ten times. The chain employs TRBV12-3 or TRBV12-4 and TRBJ1-2, with unresolved D. V lost 5 bases, J lost 7 bases, and 11 bases lay in between. CDR3 size: 12 residues. The CDR3: CASSTTSGGYTF. In nucleotides, the CDR3 is TGTGCCAGCAGTACGACTAGCGGTGGCTACACCTTC.

A note on this clonotype: A much larger clonotype is one base distant, so this may be a read error. The genes are TRBV6-5 and TRBJ1-1, with D maybe TRBD1 (5 bases). The CDR3 runs to 15 residues. V lost 11 bases and J lost 0, with 19 bases in between. Germline V gives CDR1 MNHEY, CDR2 SVGAGI. CDR3 residues: CACHGTDGLNTEAFF. For the CDR3, the DNA is TGTGCCTGCCATGGGACCGACGGACTGAACACTGAAGCTTTCTTT.

Concerning this clonotype itself: Lacking the conserved final phenylalanine or tryptophan, this CDR3 likely reflects a read error. It is unclear where the CDR3 begins or ends on the DNA, so no DNA is shown, and the CDR3 is as TCRdb lists it. The V and J genes are TRBV11-2 and TRBJ1-1. The CDR3 spans 14 amino acids, including both terminal residues. The V gene's germline CDR1 is SGHAT and CDR2 FQNNGV. The CDR3 protein is CASSLVGQNTESFL.

With regard to this clonotype: The junction does not match germline at one end; this may be a read error. The chain links TRBV6-2 or TRBV6-3 to TRBJ2-2; tentative D call: TRBD2 (5 bases). Germline CDR1 MNHEY, CDR2 SVGEGT. The CDR3 covers 17 residues. For the CDR3, the DNA is TGTGCCAGCAGCTATACCCAACAGAGGGCCAACACCGGGGAGCTCTATTTT. Translating gives CASSYTQQRANTGELYF.

The chain combines TRBV11-2 with TRBJ2-7; D is tentatively TRBD1 or TRBD2 (5 bases each). Deletions cut 6 bases from V and 7 bases from J, with 19 bases between. Germline V gene lookup returns CDR1 SGHAT and CDR2 FQNNGV. The CDR3 is 14 residues long. The CDR3 protein is CASSPRGELYEQYF. CDR3 DNA sequence: TGTGCCAGCAGTCCTAGAGGGGAGCTCTATGAGCAGTACTTC.

Details on this clonotype: The junction shows a germline mismatch at one end, possibly a read error. The chain uses TRBV11-3 and TRBJ2-5; TRBD2 aligns across 9 bases. Germline CDR1 reads SGHNT; CDR2 reads YENEEA. The length of the CDR3 is 14 residues. The DNA of the CDR3 is TGTGCCAGCAGCTTAGGGACTAGCGCGAAGACCCAATACTTC. It specifies CASSLGTSAKTQYF. The complete variable domain, with remaining parts taken from reference TRBV11-3 and TRBJ2-5, reads EAGVVQSPRYKIIEKKQPVAFWCNPISGHNTLYWYLQNLGQGPELLIRYENEEAVDDSQLPKDRFSAERLKGVDSTLKIQPAELGDSAVYLCASSLGTSAKTQYFGPGTRLLVL.

To note about this clonotype: A much larger clone lies one base from this, so it may be a read error. This chain uses TRBV4-2 with TRBJ2-4; TRBD1 matches at 11 bases. CDR1 and CDR2 from the germline V gene are LGHNA and YNFKEQ. This CDR3 is built from 15 residues. The CDR3 nucleotides read TGTGCCAGCGGCCATGTAAAGGGACAGGGGGACATTCAGTACTTC. Protein: CASGHVKGQGDIQYF.

A word on this clonotype: This CDR3 is missing its conserved last phenylalanine or tryptophan, likely due to a read error. The genes are TRBV6-1 and TRBJ1-1, with D possibly TRBD1 on 6 matching bases. Germline assignment: CDR1 MNHNS and CDR2 SASEGT. The CDR3 spans 11 residues. Trimming stripped 4 bases from V and 8 bases from J, with 8 bases between. This CDR3 is CASSAGTEAFL. CDR3 DNA: TGTGCCAGCAGTGCCGGGACAGAAGCTTTCTTG.

This clonotype was detected once. A clone one base away is much larger, so this may be a read error. This rearrangement joins TRBV6-2 or TRBV6-3 to TRBJ1-1; 7 bases agree with TRBD1. Germline V gene data show CDR1 as MNHEY and CDR2 as SVGEGT. This CDR3 has 14 amino acids. The CDR3 coding sequence is TGTGCCAGCATAGCACAGGGGAGTAAGACTGATGCTTTCTTT. Its translation is CASIAQGSKTDAFF.

Details on this clonotype: A much larger clone differs from this one at a single base, so this may be a read error. V is TRBV6-5 and J is TRBJ1-1, with 8 positions matching TRBD1. Germline V lookup: CDR1 MNHEY, CDR2 SVGAGI. CDR3 length: 17 residues. V gave up 5 bases and J gave up 3 bases; unmatched junction bases: 14. DNA for the CDR3: TGTGCCAGCAGTCAGTCCCGGGACAGGAATGAGGACACTGAAGCTTTCTTT. The encoded protein is CASSQSRDRNEDTEAFF.

The rearrangement uses TRBV12-5 and TRBJ2-7; TRBD1 is a possible D gene (6 bases). The germline V gene encodes CDR1 LGHNT and CDR2 FRNRAP. The CDR3 loop spans 14 amino acids. V lost 1 base and J lost 4, with 11 bases in between. The CDR3 bases are TGTGCTAGTGGTTTGGACAGGGTCGGGTACGAGCAGTACTTC. Translating gives CASGLDRVGYEQYF.

About this clonotype itself: The conserved closing phenylalanine or tryptophan is absent in this CDR3, likely reflecting a read error. The DNA is omitted, as the CDR3 cannot be located on it reliably, and the CDR3 follows TCRdb's listing. The CDR3 is CASSRHTGRDYEQYL. The rearrangement joins TRBV6-6 to TRBJ2-7; the DNA was not used to check the table's D call, TRBD1. The CDR3 contains 15 residues when both ends are counted. Germline CDR1 reads MNHNY; CDR2 reads SVGAGI (reference sequence).

V gene TRBV12-3 or TRBV12-4 combines with J gene TRBJ1-5; D gene ambiguous. The DNA end is more similar to TRBJ2-3, so the J call may be wrong. This CDR3 comprises 14 residues. CDR3 DNA sequence: TGTGCCAGCAGTTTAGCCCTGGACGATCAGTCCCAGTATTTT. Translation: CASSLALDDQSQYF.

This clonotype was observed many times. The V call is TRBV13, the J call TRBJ2-1; TRBD1 might be the D (6 bases). From germline, CDR1 is PRHDT and CDR2 FYEKMQ (reference sequence). CDR3 size: 15 residues. Trimming took off 5 bases at V and 1 base at J, with 12 bases between the two ends. The CDR3 DNA reads TGTGCCAGCAGCCCCCCCCAGGGGTCCTACAATGAGCAGTTCTTC. The encoded protein is CASSPPQGSYNEQFF.

This clonotype was recorded only once. This CDR3 is missing its conserved last phenylalanine or tryptophan, likely due to a read error. This CDR3 is CASSPRRAGELFC. As DNA, the CDR3 is TGTGCCAGCAGCCCTCGGAGGGCAGGGGAGCTGTTTTGT. The chain is built from TRBV11-2 and TRBJ2-2; possible D gene TRBD2, 6 bases. The CDR3 sequence is 13 residues long. Trimming removed 5 bases from V and 8 bases from J, with 12 bases in between. The germline CDR1 and CDR2 sequences are SGHAT and FQNNGV.

Points on this clonotype: A much larger clone is a single base away; this may be a read error. The chain combines TRBV4-3 with TRBJ1-1; no clear D gene. Germline CDR1 LGHNA, CDR2 YSLEER. The CDR3 contains 12 residues. V gave up 5 bases and J gave up 10 bases, with 14 bases separating them. The CDR3 spells CASSNPQVGAFF. The DNA of the CDR3 is TGCGCCAGCAGCAACCCCCAGGTAGGAGCTTTCTTT.

This clonotype was picked up many times. The CDR3 spells CSVRIPDREPEAFF. DNA for the CDR3: TGCAGCGTTAGAATTCCGGACAGGGAACCTGAAGCTTTCTTT. The gene calls are TRBV29-1 and TRBJ1-1; 8 bases map to TRBD1. Germline trimming cut 5 bases from V and 6 bases from J; bases unmatched to any gene: 11. Germline V gives CDR1 SQVTM, CDR2 ANQGSEA. The CDR3 length is 14 residues.

As to this clonotype: One junction end does not reproduce the germline sequence, and a read error may be involved. The J gene is TRBJ1-1, the V gene TRBV12-3 or TRBV12-4, with D maybe TRBD1 (6 bases). The CDR3 is 13 residues long. The CDR3 here is CASSQQGGSETFF. In DNA, the CDR3 is TGTGCCAGCAGTCAACAGGGAGGGAGTGAAACTTTCTTT.

This chain links TRBV11-3 with TRBJ1-1; D not certain. This CDR3 comprises 18 residues. V was pared by 2 bases and J by 0 bases, with 19 bases between. Germline V gene sequence: CDR1 SGHNT, CDR2 YENEEA. The DNA of the CDR3 is TGTGCCAGCAGCTTAATTCGGCTGCCGGGATGGATGAACACTGAAGCTTTCTTT. Translating it yields CASSLIRLPGWMNTEAFF.

About this clonotype itself: A much larger clone lies one base from this, so it may be a read error. The chain couples TRBV6-5 to TRBJ1-3; no reliable D call. This CDR3 is built from 17 residues. Germline V gene sequence: CDR1 MNHEY, CDR2 SVGAGI. The DNA of the CDR3 is TGTGTCAGCAGGAACCTAGGCCGGGGAGGGACTGGAAACACCATATATTTT. Its protein product is CVSRNLGRGGTGNTIYF.